Here is one T cell receptor beta chain with its context. Sequenced by immunoSEQ multiplex PCR; TCRdb stores in-frame clones only, minus some. The sample carries some 110,000 clones, roughly 80% recorded once. Germline V gives CDR1 LGHNT, CDR2 FRNRAP. The CDR3 extends over 12 amino acids. V lost 0 bases and J 12 bases, leaving 12 bases between the germline ends. The entry originates in a study of blood T cell repertoires in COVID-19. Material: peripheral blood. The genes are TRBV12-5 and TRBJ2-7; a weak D match, TRBD1 (5 bases). The receptor was isolated from a man between 65 and 79 years old with acute or convalescent COVID-19. The CDR3 bases are TGTGCTAGTGGTTTGGTGAGGCAGGGCCTGTACTTC. It yields the protein CASGLVRQGLYF. The whole variable domain, remainder taken from reference TRBV12-5 and TRBJ2-7, is DARVTQTPRHKVTEMGQEVTMRCQPILGHNTVFWYRQTMMQGLELLAYFRNRAPLDDSGMPKDRFSAEMPDATLATLKIQPSEPRDSAVYFCASGLVRQGLYFGPGTRLTVT.